Each of the 29 T cell receptor beta chains below was sequenced from the same sample in a study of blood T cell repertoires in COVID-19 (dated by TCRdb to 2020 to 2022). Libraries were prepared through the immunoSEQ multiplex PCR assay. The source is immuneACCESS, and TCRdb retained only in-frame sequences with V and J called. Part of the clones is not carried over; for the studies checked, unresolved V genes explain less than half of this, and the remainder is unexplained. This sample is represented by 150,000 to 200,000 clones; roughly four fifths of them were singletons. The top ten constitute roughly 9.6% of the sample. The sequenced material came from peripheral blood. Receptors were obtained from a man between 60 and 75 years old with active or convalescent COVID-19.

The CDR3 protein is CASSDDSVVYEQYF. In DNA, the CDR3 is TGTGCCAGCAGTGATGACAGTGTGGTCTACGAGCAGTACTTC. The V gene is TRBV25-1, the J gene TRBJ2-7; D is possibly TRBD1 (5 bases). CDR1 and CDR2 from the germline V gene are MGHDK and SYGVNS. Trimming cost V 3 bases and J 3 bases, with 12 bases left between them. There are 14 residues in the CDR3.

The chain couples TRBV7-9 to TRBJ2-3, with 11 bases lining up with TRBD1. J gave up 5 bases and V 4 bases, and 5 bases lay outside the gene matches. The CDR3 is 15 amino acids. The germline V gene encodes CDR1 SEHNR and CDR2 FQNEAQ (reference sequence). The CDR3 DNA is TGTGCCAGCAGCTCGGGACAGGGGGTGGTAGATACGCAGTATTTT. Translated, it gives CASSSGQGVVDTQYF.

This chain uses TRBV14 with TRBJ2-6, with a weak D call TRBD2 (6 bases). The CDR3 is 16 amino acids. Germline CDR1 is SGHDN and CDR2 is FVKESK. V was cut by 2 bases and J by 2 bases, with 10 bases left in between. CDR3 nucleotides: TGTGCCAGCAGCCAATACGGGAGACCTGGGGCCAACGTCCTGACTTTC. It yields the protein CASSQYGRPGANVLTF. Full variable domain (outside the CDR3, taken from reference TRBV14 and TRBJ2-6): EAGVTQFPSHSVIEKGQTVTLRCDPISGHDNLYWYRRVMGKEIKFLLHFVKESKQDESGMPNNRFLAERTGGTYSTLKVQPAELEDSGVYFCASSQYGRPGANVLTFGAGSRLTVL.

The chain is built from TRBV18 and TRBJ2-3; a possible D gene is TRBD1 (6 bases). Trimming took 4 bases from V and 4 from J, leaving 21 bases between them. CDR1 KGHSH and CDR2 LQKENI come from the germline V gene. This CDR3 is 17 amino acids long. The CDR3 DNA is TGTGCCAGCTCACTTACGATACAGGGAGCAGATTCAGATACGCAGTATTTT. Protein sequence: CASSLTIQGADSDTQYF.

This clone appeared a single time. The J gene is TRBJ1-2, the V gene TRBV11-1; D remains unclear. CDR1 is SGHAT and CDR2 is FQDESV in the germline V gene (reference sequence). V was trimmed by 2 bases and J by 7 bases, leaving 8 bases between them. The CDR3 loop spans 12 amino acids. In DNA, the CDR3 is TGTGCCAGCAGCTTAAACCAGGCTGGCTACACCTTC. Protein: CASSLNQAGYTF.

This clone has only one observation. This chain uses TRBV19 with TRBJ1-5; D is unclear. Germline V gene lookup returns CDR1 LNHDA and CDR2 SQIVND (reference sequence). The CDR3 totals 15 residues. The V gene lost 7 bases and the J gene lost 3 bases, with 16 bases spanning the gap. CDR3 protein: CASTLDGNSNQPQHF. The CDR3 DNA sequence: TGTGCCAGTACCCTGGACGGGAACTCCAATCAGCCCCAGCATTTT.

This sequence joins TRBV10-3 and TRBJ2-5, with D perhaps matching TRBD1 (6 bases). This CDR3 has 12 amino acids. Trimming removed 7 bases at V and 4 bases at J, with 10 bases between. CDR1 is ENHRY, CDR2 SYGVKD, per germline. Here the CDR3 reads CAIKQGGETQYF. The CDR3 coding sequence is TGTGCCATCAAACAGGGTGGAGAGACCCAGTACTTC.

In its sample, this clone was seen once. The DNA of the CDR3 is TGTGCCAGCAGTTTCATCGGGGAGCTGTTTTTT. This encodes CASSFIGELFF. The V gene is TRBV6-5, the J gene TRBJ2-2; D unclear. V was clipped by 4 bases and J by 7 bases, with 4 bases between them. Germline CDR1 MNHEY, CDR2 SVGAGI. CDR3 length: 11 residues.

This clone has just one count. The chain recombines TRBV10-3 with TRBJ2-1; 13 bases line up with TRBD2. The germline V gene encodes CDR1 ENHRY and CDR2 SYGVKD. This CDR3 contains 14 residues. J gave up 12 bases and V 10 bases, and 12 bases lay outside the gene matches. CDR3 sequence (DNA): TGTGCCACGACGGGACTAGCGGGACCAGGGGGGCAGTTCTTC. Its protein product is CATTGLAGPGGQFF.

The rearrangement links TRBV15 to TRBJ2-5, with TRBD2 identical over 7 bases. The J segment lost 5 bases and the V segment lost 3 bases, leaving 6 bases of the junction unmatched. CDR1 LNHNV and CDR2 YYDKDF come from the germline V gene (reference sequence). The CDR3 loop spans 14 amino acids. CDR3 protein: CATSSVTSVETQYF. DNA for the CDR3: TGTGCCACCAGCAGCGTAACTAGCGTGGAGACCCAGTACTTC.

This chain links TRBV6-5 with TRBJ2-3; TRBD2 matches 9 bases. The CDR3 length is 12 residues. Germline lookup yields CDR1 MNHEY and CDR2 SVGAGI. After removal of 5 bases from V and 11 bases from J, the junction contained 5 bases not matched to a gene. The CDR3 reads CASSQRAGGQYF. In DNA form, the CDR3 reads TGTGCCAGCAGTCAAAGAGCGGGAGGGCAGTATTTT.

The CDR3 is CASSQDPREQETQYF. DNA of the CDR3: TGTGCCAGCAGCCAAGATCCCAGGGAACAAGAGACCCAGTACTTC. The chain is built from TRBV3-1 (or the pseudogene TRBV3-2) and TRBJ2-5, with a tentative D call TRBD1 (5 bases). Trimming removed 0 bases at V and 2 bases at J, with 10 bases between. The germline gives CDR1 LGHDT, CDR2 YNNKEL (reference sequence). This CDR3 has 15 residues.

This chain joins TRBV4-2 and TRBJ2-1, with TRBD1 matching over 9 bases. Germline lookup yields CDR1 LGHNA and CDR2 YNFKEQ. Trimming removed 4 bases from V and 6 bases from J; junction bases left unmatched: 4. CDR3 length equals 14 residues. The CDR3 loop reads CASSPGTGTNEQFF. Here the CDR3 DNA reads TGTGCCAGCAGCCCCGGGACAGGGACCAATGAGCAGTTCTTC.

This clone was recorded a few times. This chain joins TRBV11-2 and TRBJ1-1; the match to TRBD1 covers 8 bases. The J segment lost 5 bases and the V segment lost 6 bases, leaving 5 bases of the junction unmatched. CDR3 length: 13 amino acids. Germline-derived CDR1 and CDR2 are SGHAT and FQNNGV. Here the CDR3 DNA reads TGTGCCAGCAGTTACCGGGACAGGACTGAAGCTTTCTTT. This gives the protein CASSYRDRTEAFF.

This chain connects TRBV3-1 (or the pseudogene TRBV3-2) to TRBJ2-1; 7 positions match TRBD1. The V segment lost 2 bases and the J segment 7 bases; nucleotides outside the gene matches: 8. Germline CDR1 is LGHDT and CDR2 is YNNKEL (reference sequence). The length of the CDR3 is 15 residues. The CDR3 DNA sequence: TGTGCCAGCAGCCAACTCAGGGGGTTCGAGAATGAGCAGTTCTTC. As protein: CASSQLRGFENEQFF.

V is TRBV5-1 and J is TRBJ2-7; D may be TRBD2 (7 bases). V lost 6 bases and J lost 6, with 19 bases in between. The CDR3 consists of 14 residues. Germline lookup yields CDR1 SGHRS and CDR2 YFSETQ. CDR3 region: CASTEPGGALEQYF. The CDR3 DNA is TGCGCCAGCACTGAACCTGGGGGGGCCCTCGAGCAGTACTTC. The full variable domain, completed using reference TRBV5-1 and TRBJ2-7, is KAGVTQTPRYLIKTRGQQVTLSCSPISGHRSVSWYQQTPGQGLQFLFEYFSETQRNKGNFPGRFSGRQFSNSRSEMNVSTLELGDSALYLCASTEPGGALEQYFGPGTRLTVT.

V gene TRBV3-1 (or the pseudogene TRBV3-2) combines with J gene TRBJ2-7; 9 bases are shared with TRBD1. Germline trimming cut 4 bases from V and 2 bases from J; bases unmatched to any gene: 9. The germline V gene has CDR1 LGHDT and CDR2 YNNKEL (reference sequence). This CDR3 has 16 amino acids. CDR3: CASSLHSGTGTYEQYF. DNA of the CDR3: TGTGCCAGCAGCCTTCACTCCGGGACAGGGACCTACGAGCAGTACTTC.

The gene calls are TRBV7-2 and TRBJ2-1; 8 bases line up with TRBD2. V shed 3 bases and J 4 bases; nucleotides not matched to a gene: 5. Per the germline V gene, CDR1 is SGHTA and CDR2 is FQGNSA. The CDR3 sequence is 15 residues long. The CDR3 bases are TGTGCCAGCAGCTTCCTAACGGGAGGGTACAATGAGCAGTTCTTC. Translating it yields CASSFLTGGYNEQFF.

The rearrangement links TRBV12-3 or TRBV12-4 to TRBJ1-1; D gene ambiguous. V lost 3 bases and J lost 4, with 9 bases in between. The CDR3 runs to 13 residues. CDR3 amino acids: CASSLPKTTEAFF. In DNA form, the CDR3 reads TGTGCCAGCAGTTTGCCTAAAACCACTGAAGCTTTCTTT.

The J gene is TRBJ1-3, the V gene TRBV6-6; TRBD1 matches at 10 bases. This CDR3 has 15 residues. Germline CDR1 MNHNY, CDR2 SVGAGI (reference sequence). Germline trimming cut 2 bases from V and 2 bases from J; bases unmatched to any gene: 0. CDR3 sequence reads: CASSYDRGPGNTIYF. CDR3 bases: TGTGCCAGCAGTTACGACAGGGGGCCTGGAAACACCATATATTTT.

The chain recombines TRBV6-5 with TRBJ2-5; possibly TRBD2 for D (6 bases). Germline V gene sequence: CDR1 MNHEY, CDR2 SVGAGI. CDR3 length: 13 amino acids. The V end was cut by 6 bases, the J end by 6 bases, with 14 bases between. The CDR3 here is CASRKQGGQTQYF. As DNA, the CDR3 is TGTGCCAGCAGAAAGCAGGGAGGACAGACCCAGTACTTC.

This clone was seen a single time. The genes are TRBV6-5 and TRBJ2-7, with 9 positions matching TRBD2. This CDR3 comprises 15 residues. From germline, CDR1 is MNHEY and CDR2 SVGAGI. Unmatched junction bases numbered 7, after V lost 2 bases and J lost 5 bases. The CDR3 DNA is TGTGCCAGCAGTTACCGCGCGGGAGGGCTAGACGAGCAGTACTTC. It codes for CASSYRAGGLDEQYF.

This clone is labeled as medium-sized. The V gene is TRBV7-9, the J gene TRBJ2-7, with 8 bases that match TRBD1. V dropped 5 bases and J dropped 4; count of bases not matched to a gene: 7. Looked up from germline, CDR1 is SEHNR and CDR2 is FQNEAQ (reference sequence). This CDR3 is 14 amino acids long. The CDR3 protein is CASSHRDRWYEQYF. The DNA for the CDR3 is TGTGCCAGCAGCCACCGGGACAGGTGGTACGAGCAGTACTTC.

A single count supports this clone. This chain connects TRBV3-1 (or the pseudogene TRBV3-2) to TRBJ1-6; the D is unclear. V was shortened by 10 bases and J by 2 bases, with 6 bases between the two germline ends. Germline values: CDR1 LGHDT, CDR2 YNNKEL (reference sequence). This CDR3 contains 12 residues. The DNA for the CDR3 is TGTGCCACCTCAGCCTATAATTCACCCCTCCACTTT. It translates to CATSAYNSPLHF.

This chain uses TRBV7-9 with TRBJ2-7; maybe TRBD1 (6 bases). The V end lost 5 bases, the J end lost 9 bases, and 14 bases lay between the germline ends. Looked up from germline, CDR1 is SEHNR and CDR2 is FQNEAQ (reference sequence). This CDR3 has 12 residues. CDR3 amino acids: CASSQARGWQYF. DNA of the CDR3: TGTGCCAGCAGCCAAGCGAGGGGGTGGCAGTACTTC.

V and J are TRBV10-3 and TRBJ2-5, with 7 bases identical to TRBD2. Germline V gene sequence: CDR1 ENHRY, CDR2 SYGVKD. V dropped 6 bases and J dropped 5; count of bases not matched to a gene: 12. The CDR3 runs to 15 residues. In DNA form, the CDR3 reads TGTGCCATCAGCCCCGGGGTAGGGGAGGGGGAGACCCAGTACTTC. Residues: CAISPGVGEGETQYF.

The gene calls are TRBV11-2 and TRBJ2-2; 15 bases are shared with TRBD2. The CDR3 is made up of 18 amino acids. CDR1 and CDR2 from the germline V gene are SGHAT and FQNNGV. Losses at the gene ends were 4 bases for V and 6 bases for J; bases not matched to a gene: 9. The CDR3 DNA reads TGTGCCAGCAGCTCCGGACTAGCGGGGGGGCAAAGTGCCGGGGAGCTGTTTTTT. It specifies CASSSGLAGGQSAGELFF.

The V and J genes are TRBV28 and TRBJ1-2, with D uncertain. This CDR3 has 15 amino acids. In germline, CDR1 is MDHEN, CDR2 SYDVKM. Trimming took 3 bases from V and 0 from J, leaving 11 bases between them. In nucleotides, the CDR3 is TGTGCCAGCAGTTTTTCGGCGGAAACTAACTATGGCTACACCTTC. Protein sequence: CASSFSAETNYGYTF.

This chain joins TRBV9 and TRBJ2-2, with TRBD1 as a possible D gene (6 bases). Germline V gene sequence: CDR1 SGDLS, CDR2 YYNGEE. This CDR3 comprises 14 residues. Trimming cost V 5 bases and J 1 base, with 9 bases left between them. The CDR3: CASRDSENTGELFF. DNA of the CDR3: TGTGCCAGCAGGGACAGTGAGAACACCGGGGAGCTGTTTTTT.